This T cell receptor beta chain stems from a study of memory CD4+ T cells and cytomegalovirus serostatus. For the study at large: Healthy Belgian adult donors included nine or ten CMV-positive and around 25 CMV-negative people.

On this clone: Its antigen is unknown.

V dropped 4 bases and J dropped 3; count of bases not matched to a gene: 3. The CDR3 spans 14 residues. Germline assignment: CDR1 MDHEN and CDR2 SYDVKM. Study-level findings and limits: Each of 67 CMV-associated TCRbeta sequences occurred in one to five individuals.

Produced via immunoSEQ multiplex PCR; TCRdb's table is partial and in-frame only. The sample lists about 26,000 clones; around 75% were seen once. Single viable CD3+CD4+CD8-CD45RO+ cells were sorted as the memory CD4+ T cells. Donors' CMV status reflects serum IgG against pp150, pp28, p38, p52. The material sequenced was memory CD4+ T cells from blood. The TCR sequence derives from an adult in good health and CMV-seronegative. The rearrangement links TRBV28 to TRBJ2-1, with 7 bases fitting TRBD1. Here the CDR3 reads CASSSPGGYNEQFF. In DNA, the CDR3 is TGTGCCAGCAGTTCCCCAGGGGGCTACAATGAGCAGTTCTTC. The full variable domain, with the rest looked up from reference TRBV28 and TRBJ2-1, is DVKVTQSSRYLVKRTGEKVFLECVQDMDHENMFWYRQDPGLGLRLIYFSYDVKMKEKGDIPEGYSVSREKKERFSLILESASTNQTSMYLCASSSPGGYNEQFFGPGTRLTVL.